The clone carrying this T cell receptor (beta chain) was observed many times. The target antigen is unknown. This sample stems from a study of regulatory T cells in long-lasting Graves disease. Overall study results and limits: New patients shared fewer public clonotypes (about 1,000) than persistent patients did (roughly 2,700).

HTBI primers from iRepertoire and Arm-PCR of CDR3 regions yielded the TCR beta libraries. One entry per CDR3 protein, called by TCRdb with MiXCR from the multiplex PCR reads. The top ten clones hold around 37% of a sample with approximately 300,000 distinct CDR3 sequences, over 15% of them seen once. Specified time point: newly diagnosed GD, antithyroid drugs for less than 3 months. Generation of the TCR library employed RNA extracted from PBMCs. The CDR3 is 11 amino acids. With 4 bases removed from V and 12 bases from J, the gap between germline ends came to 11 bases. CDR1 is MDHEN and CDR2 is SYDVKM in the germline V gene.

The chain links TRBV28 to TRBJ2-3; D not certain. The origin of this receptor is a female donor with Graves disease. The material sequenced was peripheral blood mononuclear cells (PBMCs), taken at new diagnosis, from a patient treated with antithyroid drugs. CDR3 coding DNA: TGTGCCAGCAGTTCCTCGCTCGGTCAGTATTTT. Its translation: CASSSSLGQYF.